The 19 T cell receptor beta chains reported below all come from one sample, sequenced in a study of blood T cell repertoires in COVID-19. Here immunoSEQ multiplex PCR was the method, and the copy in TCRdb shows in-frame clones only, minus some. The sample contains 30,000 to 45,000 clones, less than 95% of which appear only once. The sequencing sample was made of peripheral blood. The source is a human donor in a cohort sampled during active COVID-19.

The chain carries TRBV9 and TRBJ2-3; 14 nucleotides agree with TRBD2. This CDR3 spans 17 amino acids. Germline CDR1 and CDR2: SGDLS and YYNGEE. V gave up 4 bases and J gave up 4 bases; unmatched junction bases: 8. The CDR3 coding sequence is TGTGCCAGCAGCAAACAACCGGGACTAGCGGGAGCAGATACGCAGTATTTT. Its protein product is CASSKQPGLAGADTQYF.

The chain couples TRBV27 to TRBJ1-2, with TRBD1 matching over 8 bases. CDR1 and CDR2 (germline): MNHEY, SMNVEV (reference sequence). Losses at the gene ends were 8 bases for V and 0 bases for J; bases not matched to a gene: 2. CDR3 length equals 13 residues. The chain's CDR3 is CASWDRSNYGYTF. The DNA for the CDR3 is TGTGCCAGCTGGGACAGGTCTAACTATGGCTACACCTTC.

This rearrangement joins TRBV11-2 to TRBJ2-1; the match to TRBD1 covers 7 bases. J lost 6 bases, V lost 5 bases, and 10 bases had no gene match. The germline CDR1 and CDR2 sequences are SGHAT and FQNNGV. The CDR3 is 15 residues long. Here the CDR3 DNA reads TGTGCCAGCAGCCCAGGGCGCAGGGGGAGCAATGAGCAGTTCTTC. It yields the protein CASSPGRRGSNEQFF.

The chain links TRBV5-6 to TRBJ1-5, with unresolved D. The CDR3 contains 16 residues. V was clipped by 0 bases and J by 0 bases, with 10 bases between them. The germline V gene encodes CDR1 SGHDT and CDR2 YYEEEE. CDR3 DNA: TGTGCCAGCAGCTTGGGGAGCCTATATAGCAATCAGCCCCAGCATTTT. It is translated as CASSLGSLYSNQPQHF.

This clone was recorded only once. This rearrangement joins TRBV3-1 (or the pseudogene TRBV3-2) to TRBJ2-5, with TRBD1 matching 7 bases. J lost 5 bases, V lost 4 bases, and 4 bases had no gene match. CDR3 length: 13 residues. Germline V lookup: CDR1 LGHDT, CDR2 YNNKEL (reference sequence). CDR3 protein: CASSPGGLETQYF. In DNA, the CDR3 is TGTGCCAGCAGCCCAGGGGGTTTGGAGACCCAGTACTTC.

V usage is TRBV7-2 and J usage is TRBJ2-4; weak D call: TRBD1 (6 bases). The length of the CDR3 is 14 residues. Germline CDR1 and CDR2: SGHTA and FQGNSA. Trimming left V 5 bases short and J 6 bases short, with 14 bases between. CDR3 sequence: CASSPTGTSNIQYF. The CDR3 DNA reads TGTGCCAGCAGCCCCACCGGGACATCAAACATTCAGTACTTC.

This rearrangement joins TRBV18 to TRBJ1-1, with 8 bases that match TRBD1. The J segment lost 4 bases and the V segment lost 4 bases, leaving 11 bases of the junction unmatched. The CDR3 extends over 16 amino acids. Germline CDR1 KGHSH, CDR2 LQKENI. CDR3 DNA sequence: TGTGCCAGCTCACTGACAGGGGAGGTGAGGAGCACTGAAGCTTTCTTT. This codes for CASSLTGEVRSTEAFF.

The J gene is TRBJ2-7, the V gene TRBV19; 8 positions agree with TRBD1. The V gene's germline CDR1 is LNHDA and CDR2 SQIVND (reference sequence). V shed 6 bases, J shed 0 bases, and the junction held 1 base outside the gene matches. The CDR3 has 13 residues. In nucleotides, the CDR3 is TGTGCCAGTAGCCAGGGGGCCTCCTACGAGCAGTACTTC. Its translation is CASSQGASYEQYF.

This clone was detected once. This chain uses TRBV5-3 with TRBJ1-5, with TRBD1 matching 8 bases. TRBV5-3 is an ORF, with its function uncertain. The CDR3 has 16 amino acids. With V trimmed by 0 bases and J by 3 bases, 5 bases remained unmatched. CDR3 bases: TGTGCCAGAAGCTTGGGGACAGGGTATAACAATCAGCCCCAGCATTTT. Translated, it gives CARSLGTGYNNQPQHF.

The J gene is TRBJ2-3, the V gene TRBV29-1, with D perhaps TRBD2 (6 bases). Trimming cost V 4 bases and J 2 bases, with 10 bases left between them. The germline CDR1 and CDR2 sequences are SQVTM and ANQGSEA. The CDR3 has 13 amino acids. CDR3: CSVARGLTDTQYF. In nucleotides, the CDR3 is TGCAGCGTTGCGCGGGGTCTCACAGATACGCAGTATTTT.

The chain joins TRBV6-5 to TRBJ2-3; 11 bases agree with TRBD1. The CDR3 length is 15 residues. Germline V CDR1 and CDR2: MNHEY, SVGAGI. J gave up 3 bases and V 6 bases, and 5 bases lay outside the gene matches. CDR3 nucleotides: TGTGCCAGCAGGCCGGACAGGGGGCCAACAGATACGCAGTATTTT. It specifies CASRPDRGPTDTQYF.

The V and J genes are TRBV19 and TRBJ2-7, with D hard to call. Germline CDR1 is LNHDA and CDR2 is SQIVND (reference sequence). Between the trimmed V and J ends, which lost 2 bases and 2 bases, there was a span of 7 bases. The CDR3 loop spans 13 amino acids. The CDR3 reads CASSINLAYEQYF. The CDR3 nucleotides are TGTGCCAGTAGTATAAACCTAGCCTACGAGCAGTACTTC.

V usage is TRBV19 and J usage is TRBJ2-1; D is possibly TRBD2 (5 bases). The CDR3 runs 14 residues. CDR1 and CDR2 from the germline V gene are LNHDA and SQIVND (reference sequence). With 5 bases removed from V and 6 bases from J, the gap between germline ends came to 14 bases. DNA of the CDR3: TGTGCCAGTAGTCCAGACGGGGAGAGCAATGAGCAGTTCTTC. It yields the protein CASSPDGESNEQFF.

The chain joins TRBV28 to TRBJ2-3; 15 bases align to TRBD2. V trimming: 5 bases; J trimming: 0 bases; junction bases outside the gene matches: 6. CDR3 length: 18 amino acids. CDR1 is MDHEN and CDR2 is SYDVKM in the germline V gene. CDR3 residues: CASSLGLAGGASTDTQYF. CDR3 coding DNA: TGTGCCAGCAGTCTTGGACTAGCGGGGGGGGCTAGCACAGATACGCAGTATTTT.

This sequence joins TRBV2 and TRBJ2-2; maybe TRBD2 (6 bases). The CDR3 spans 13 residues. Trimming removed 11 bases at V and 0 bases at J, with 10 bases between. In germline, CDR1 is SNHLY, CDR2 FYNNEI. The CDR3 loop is CAGWDSNTGELFF. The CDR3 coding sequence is TGTGCCGGGTGGGACTCGAACACCGGGGAGCTGTTTTTT.

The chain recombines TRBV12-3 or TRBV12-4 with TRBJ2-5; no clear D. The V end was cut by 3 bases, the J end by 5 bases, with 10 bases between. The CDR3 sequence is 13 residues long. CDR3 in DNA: TGTGCCAGCAGTTTTTCGGGTAGGGAGACCCAGTACTTC. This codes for CASSFSGRETQYF.

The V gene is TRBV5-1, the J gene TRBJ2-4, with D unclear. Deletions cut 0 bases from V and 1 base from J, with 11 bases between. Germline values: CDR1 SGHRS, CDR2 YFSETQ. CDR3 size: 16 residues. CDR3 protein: CASSLAMLAAKNIQYF. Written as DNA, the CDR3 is TGCGCCAGCAGCTTGGCCATGCTCGCGGCCAAAAACATTCAGTACTTC. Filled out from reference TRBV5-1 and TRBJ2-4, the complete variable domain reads KAGVTQTPRYLIKTRGQQVTLSCSPISGHRSVSWYQQTPGQGLQFLFEYFSETQRNKGNFPGRFSGRQFSNSRSEMNVSTLELGDSALYLCASSLAMLAAKNIQYFGAGTRLSVL.

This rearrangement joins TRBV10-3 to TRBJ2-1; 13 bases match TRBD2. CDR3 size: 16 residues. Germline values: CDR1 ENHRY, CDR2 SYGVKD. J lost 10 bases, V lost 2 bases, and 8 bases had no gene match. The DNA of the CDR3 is TGTGCCATCAGTGAGAGGGGGACTAGCGGGAAAGGAGAGCAGTTCTTC. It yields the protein CAISERGTSGKGEQFF.

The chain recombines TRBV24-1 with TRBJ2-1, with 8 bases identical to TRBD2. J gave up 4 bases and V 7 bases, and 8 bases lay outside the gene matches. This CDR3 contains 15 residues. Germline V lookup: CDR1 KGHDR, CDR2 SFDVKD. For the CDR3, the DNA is TGTGCCACCAGCCCCCCTTCGGGAGGGTACAATGAGCAGTTCTTC. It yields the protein CATSPPSGGYNEQFF.